This TCR beta chain originates from a study of T cell responses to AZD1222 COVID-19 vaccine. Whole-study findings and limits: Most donors were white British, females outnumbered males, and clonal diversity was possibly underestimated.

TCRdb's table, derived via immunoSEQ multiplex PCR, lists solely in-frame clones and lacks some. The table has some 98,000 clones, roughly 84% seen once. To note about this clone: Its antigen is as yet unknown.

The ends lost 6 bases at V and 3 bases at J; junction bases unmatched: 2. Per the germline V gene, CDR1 is SNHLY and CDR2 is FYNNEI. The CDR3 is made up of 12 amino acids. Sample: peripheral blood, taken on day 0 of AZD1222 vaccination. The genes are TRBV2 and TRBJ2-7; TRBD1 agrees at 7 bases. The clonotype was recovered from an adult in good health. CDR3 coding DNA: TGTGCCAGCAGACGGGACAGCTACGAGCAGTACTTC. Amino acid sequence: CASRRDSYEQYF. The full variable domain, in which reference TRBV2 and TRBJ2-7 provide the parts outside the CDR3, is EPEVTQTPSHQVTQMGQEVILRCVPISNHLYFYWYRQILGQKVEFLVSFYNNEISEKSEIFDDQFSVERPDGSNFTLKIRSTKLEDSAMYFCASRRDSYEQYFGPGTRLTVT.